Below, 29 T cell receptor beta chains from the same sample are listed, as sequenced in a study of T cells after yellow fever vaccination. TCRdb independently ran MiXCR on the 5' RACE reads; one entry per CDR3 protein. This table has 300,000 to 350,000 distinct CDR3 sequences, 3.5% to 4.5% appearing once. The specimen was PBMCs, collected 15 days after the yellow fever booster vaccination. Every receptor here comes from a man younger than 35 who received the YFV17D yellow fever vaccine.

V is TRBV14 and J is TRBJ1-5; D gene ambiguous. CDR1 and CDR2 from the germline V gene are SGHDN and FVKESK. The V end was cut by 2 bases, the J end by 0 bases, with 5 bases between. The CDR3 covers 14 residues. The CDR3 DNA sequence: TGTGCCAGCAGCCAAAGTTATAGCAATCAGCCCCAGCATTTT. This gives the protein CASSQSYSNQPQHF.

The table lists this clonotype with a few counts. The V call is TRBV5-4, the J call TRBJ2-1, with D tentatively TRBD2 (6 bases). Germline V CDR1 and CDR2: SGHNT, YYREEE (reference sequence). Trimming cost V 4 bases and J 5 bases, with 16 bases left between them. This CDR3 region has 15 residues. CDR3: CASSLTGLRDNEQFF. As DNA, the CDR3 is TGTGCCAGCAGCCTCACAGGACTACGTGACAATGAGCAGTTCTTC.

This clonotype was found many times. The chain is built from TRBV9 and TRBJ1-6; D gene ambiguous. The CDR3 spans 15 residues. Germline assignment: CDR1 SGDLS and CDR2 YYNGEE. The V and J ends lost 0 bases and 9 bases respectively, with 13 bases between them. This chain's CDR3 is CASSVDGSGGSPLHF. As DNA, the CDR3 is TGTGCCAGCAGCGTAGATGGCTCAGGTGGTTCACCCCTCCACTTT.

This clonotype was recorded at least ten times. The genes are TRBV27 and TRBJ2-1; TRBD1 matches at 9 bases. The CDR3 spans 16 residues. The V segment lost 7 bases and the J segment 4 bases; nucleotides outside the gene matches: 11. Germline V gives CDR1 MNHEY, CDR2 SMNVEV (reference sequence). The CDR3 here is CASTQASGTGYNEQFF. The CDR3 nucleotides read TGTGCCAGCACACAGGCCAGCGGGACAGGGTACAATGAGCAGTTCTTC.

The genes are TRBV6-6 and TRBJ2-5, with 9 bases matching TRBD2. The V gene's germline CDR1 is MNHNY and CDR2 SVGAGI (reference sequence). The junction had 10 bases not matched to a gene; V was cut back by 4 bases and J by 4 bases. This CDR3 spans 16 amino acids. The CDR3 reads CASSLAPGLAPETQYF. CDR3 sequence (DNA): TGTGCCAGCAGTTTGGCCCCGGGACTAGCCCCAGAGACCCAGTACTTC.

This clonotype was detected ten times or more. This chain joins TRBV7-2 and TRBJ2-7, with TRBD1 matching over 7 bases. Germline V lookup: CDR1 SGHTA, CDR2 FQGNSA. The CDR3 totals 21 residues. V lost 5 bases, J lost 5 bases, and 30 bases stayed unmatched. The CDR3 bases are TGTGCCAGCAGCGAACGACAGGGAAAGTGGCCAACGGTTACTTCTGGGAACGAGCAGTACTTC. It specifies CASSERQGKWPTVTSGNEQYF.

V is TRBV5-1 and J is TRBJ1-3; tentative D call: TRBD1 (6 bases). Per the germline V gene, CDR1 is SGHRS and CDR2 is YFSETQ. The CDR3 covers 17 residues. V was clipped by 1 base and J by 0 bases, with 14 bases between them. The CDR3 loop is CASSLTGDTHSGNTIYF. Written as DNA, the CDR3 is TGCGCCAGCAGCTTGACCGGGGACACTCACTCTGGAAACACCATATATTTT.

This clonotype was counted only a few times. The chain recombines TRBV27 with TRBJ1-5, with D uncertain. This CDR3 has 14 amino acids. CDR1 MNHEY and CDR2 SMNVEV come from the germline V gene (reference sequence). The V end lost 3 bases, the J end lost 9 bases, and 15 bases lay between the germline ends. The chain's CDR3 is CASSFSPTTPPQHF. The CDR3 region has the DNA TGTGCCAGCAGTTTTTCCCCGACAACCCCGCCCCAGCATTTT.

This clonotype has ten or more counts. The chain carries TRBV5-1 and TRBJ2-1, with TRBD2 matching 13 bases. J lost 7 bases, V lost 4 bases, and 14 bases had no gene match. Germline CDR1 SGHRS, CDR2 YFSETQ. The CDR3 is 18 amino acids. The CDR3 sequence: CASSTPLKGTSGVNEQFF. CDR3 bases: TGCGCCAGCAGCACACCGCTGAAGGGGACTAGCGGGGTGAATGAGCAGTTCTTC.

This clonotype occurred many times. V is TRBV20-1 and J is TRBJ2-3; 11 nucleotides line up with TRBD2. The ends lost 3 bases at V and 0 bases at J; junction bases unmatched: 2. Germline V gives CDR1 DFQATT, CDR2 SNEGSKA (reference sequence). CDR3 length: 15 residues. CDR3 protein: CSARGLAVSTDTQYF. CDR3 DNA sequence: TGCAGTGCTAGGGGACTAGCGGTTAGCACAGATACGCAGTATTTT.

The rearrangement joins TRBV7-9 to TRBJ1-5; tentatively, D is TRBD1 (6 bases). The CDR3 has 13 residues. The germline V and J ends were trimmed by 5 bases and 9 bases, with 14 bases remaining between them. Looked up from germline, CDR1 is SEHNR and CDR2 is FQNEAQ (reference sequence). This CDR3 reads CASSRDIEGPQHF. The CDR3, as DNA: TGTGCCAGCAGCCGGGACATTGAGGGGCCCCAGCATTTT.

The CDR3 is CASQRLDTQYF. The CDR3 DNA reads TGCGCCAGCCAACGACTGGATACGCAGTATTTT. This chain joins TRBV10-2 and TRBJ2-3, with D unclear. CDR1 and CDR2 (germline): WSHSY, SAAADI. The ends were cut back, 8 bases at V and 6 bases at J, with 9 bases in the middle. There are 11 residues in the CDR3.

V gene TRBV6-5 combines with J gene TRBJ2-1; D tentatively fits TRBD1 or TRBD2 (6 bases each). Germline CDR1 MNHEY, CDR2 SVGAGI. CDR3 length: 14 residues. The germline V and J ends were trimmed by 2 bases and 6 bases, with 11 bases remaining between them. The CDR3 DNA is TGTGCCAGCAGTTACCAAGGGGGAGGCAATGAGCAGTTCTTC. Its protein product is CASSYQGGGNEQFF.

This clonotype was picked up a small number of times. The V and J genes are TRBV2 and TRBJ2-5; D may be TRBD2 (5 bases). The CDR3 contains 13 residues. V shed 3 bases and J shed 5 bases, with 10 bases lying between them. Germline CDR1 and CDR2: SNHLY and FYNNEI. The DNA for the CDR3 is TGTGCCAGCAGTGACGTTGGGAGTGAGACCCAGTACTTC. The encoded protein is CASSDVGSETQYF.

This clonotype occurred a few times. The rearrangement links TRBV7-9 to TRBJ2-5; D possibly uses TRBD1 or TRBD2 (6 bases each). Germline V CDR1 and CDR2: SEHNR, FQNEAQ (reference sequence). The CDR3 has 14 residues. With 1 base removed from V and 6 bases from J, the gap between germline ends came to 12 bases. CDR3 sequence reads: CASSLVGGLKTQYF. The CDR3 DNA follows: TGTGCCAGCAGCTTAGTGGGGGGCCTAAAGACCCAGTACTTC.

The CDR3 sequence: CASSSSGQGYEQYF. CDR3 sequence (DNA): TGTGCCAGCAGTTCCTCGGGACAGGGCTACGAGCAGTACTTC. J is TRBJ2-7 and V is TRBV12-3 or TRBV12-4, with 9 bases lining up with TRBD1. The CDR3 covers 14 residues. V shed 4 bases and J 3 bases; nucleotides not matched to a gene: 4.

This clonotype was observed many times. The chain joins TRBV12-3 or TRBV12-4 to TRBJ1-2; TRBD1 is a possible D gene (6 bases). The V and J ends lost 6 bases and 6 bases respectively, with 14 bases between them. The CDR3 extends over 13 amino acids. CDR3 coding DNA: TGTGCCAGCAGACCTAACACAGGGAATGGCTACACCTTC. As protein: CASRPNTGNGYTF.

The rearrangement joins TRBV6-2 or TRBV6-3 to TRBJ2-1; 7 nucleotides line up with TRBD2. Germline V CDR1 and CDR2: MNHEY, SVGEGT. This CDR3 region has 11 residues. The V gene end was trimmed by 4 bases and the J gene end by 10 bases; junction bases not matched to a gene: 1. CDR3 in amino acids: CASSSGREQFF. The CDR3 DNA reads TGTGCCAGCAGTTCCGGGAGGGAGCAGTTCTTC.

This rearrangement joins TRBV12-5 to TRBJ2-2; no definite D call. There are 11 residues in the CDR3. Germline values: CDR1 LGHNT, CDR2 FRNRAP. V gave up 7 bases and J gave up 7 bases, with 7 bases separating them. CDR3 protein: CASAVYGELFF. The CDR3 coding sequence is TGTGCTAGTGCCGTTTACGGGGAGCTGTTTTTT.

The rearrangement joins TRBV7-9 to TRBJ2-2; D remains ambiguous. There are 14 residues in the CDR3. Germline V gene sequence: CDR1 SEHNR, CDR2 FQNEAQ (reference sequence). Deletions cut 3 bases from V and 1 base from J, with 6 bases between. CDR3: CASSFDRNTGELFF. The DNA for the CDR3 is TGTGCCAGCAGCTTTGACCGGAACACCGGGGAGCTGTTTTTT.

This rearrangement joins TRBV4-3 to TRBJ2-2; D gene uncertain. Trimming took 0 bases from V and 3 from J, leaving 8 bases between them. CDR3 length: 15 residues. Germline V gene sequence: CDR1 LGHNA, CDR2 YSLEER. CDR3 region: CASSQDDDYTGELFF. The CDR3 nucleotides are TGCGCCAGCAGCCAAGATGACGACTACACCGGGGAGCTGTTTTTT.

This clonotype was observed a few times. CDR3 nucleotide sequence: TGTGCCAGCAGCTTATTAAACGTGGGGGTCAATGAGCAGTTCTTC. Its translation: CASSLLNVGVNEQFF. The chain is built from TRBV11-2 and TRBJ2-1; D is tentatively TRBD1 or TRBD2 (5 bases each). This CDR3 region has 15 residues. V lost 2 bases to trimming and J lost 6 bases, with 14 bases between them. Germline lookup yields CDR1 SGHAT and CDR2 FQNNGV.

The rearrangement uses TRBV12-3 or TRBV12-4 and TRBJ2-1; perhaps TRBD2 as D (6 bases). This CDR3 region has 18 residues. With 1 base removed from V and 8 bases from J, the gap between germline ends came to 24 bases. This CDR3 is CASSLGLGERAIRDEQFF. The CDR3 DNA sequence: TGTGCCAGCAGTTTAGGCCTCGGCGAGCGGGCTATTCGCGATGAGCAGTTCTTC.

This clonotype was counted ten times or more. The gene calls are TRBV7-9 and TRBJ2-3; 12 nucleotides match TRBD2. Germline V CDR1 and CDR2: SEHNR, FQNEAQ (reference sequence). The CDR3 runs to 15 residues. V shed 5 bases, J shed 6 bases, and the junction held 6 bases outside the gene matches. Written as DNA, the CDR3 is TGTGCCAGCAGCCAAGGGACTAGCGGGTTCGATACGCAGTATTTT. Translating gives CASSQGTSGFDTQYF.

This clonotype has a handful of counts. The J gene is TRBJ1-2, the V gene TRBV7-9, with 7 bases aligning to TRBD1. This CDR3 spans 13 amino acids. Trimming removed 8 bases from V and 8 bases from J; junction bases left unmatched: 11. CDR1 SEHNR and CDR2 FQNEAQ come from the germline V gene (reference sequence). This CDR3 is CASQTDRVGGYTF. In DNA, the CDR3 is TGTGCCAGCCAAACCGACAGGGTCGGAGGCTACACCTTC.

The chain joins TRBV7-9 to TRBJ2-7; the match to TRBD2 covers 11 bases. The CDR3 extends over 15 amino acids. Germline CDR1 is SEHNR and CDR2 is FQNEAQ (reference sequence). With 5 bases clipped from V and 1 base from J, the junction kept 4 bases outside the gene matches. Here the CDR3 DNA reads TGTGCCAGCAGCCCTAGCGGGGGGCTTTCCTACGAGCAGTACTTC. Amino acids: CASSPSGGLSYEQYF.

This clonotype appeared many times. The chain has TRBV5-1 and TRBJ1-2; 7 nucleotides align to TRBD1. The CDR3 extends over 13 amino acids. Looked up from germline, CDR1 is SGHRS and CDR2 is YFSETQ. Trimming removed 0 bases from V and 8 bases from J; junction bases left unmatched: 4. The CDR3 bases are TGCGCCAGCAGCTTGGAGGGGGCCTTAGGCTACACCTTC. Protein sequence: CASSLEGALGYTF.

Many counts were recorded for this clonotype. V and J are TRBV12-3 or TRBV12-4 and TRBJ2-7; 12 nucleotides agree with TRBD2. V trimming: 2 bases; J trimming: 12 bases; junction bases outside the gene matches: 2. The CDR3 sequence is 12 residues long. CDR3 in DNA: TGTGCCAGCAGTTTACTAGCGGGGGGGCTGTACTTC. It specifies CASSLLAGGLYF.

In this sample, this clonotype turned up many times. The rearrangement uses TRBV7-9 and TRBJ2-3, with D unresolved. Looked up from germline, CDR1 is SEHNR and CDR2 is FQNEAQ (reference sequence). Trimming took 5 bases from V and 1 from J, leaving 13 bases between them. This CDR3 contains 15 residues. The CDR3: CASSQEGWGTDTQYF. CDR3 coding DNA: TGTGCCAGCAGCCAAGAAGGTTGGGGCACAGATACGCAGTATTTT.